These 17 T cell receptor beta chains were sequenced from one sample in a study of memory B cells and T cells in multiple sclerosis. Their target antigens are unknown. CFSE-dim autoproliferating and CFSE-high non-proliferating T cells from unstimulated culture were sequenced separately. Replicate wells were pooled after 6 to 8 days of stimulus-free culture of 5x10^7 CFSE-labeled PBMCs. Produced via immunoSEQ multiplex PCR; TCRdb's table is partial and in-frame only. The sample comprises approximately 47,000 clones, over 75% of which are singletons, and about 1.1% rests with the top ten. Sequencing was done on a sample of PBMCs from blood kept in culture. Receptors originate from a human donor with multiple sclerosis.

V and J are TRBV21-1 and TRBJ2-7; TRBD2 is the table's D call, not checked against the DNA. TRBV21-1 is shown as a pseudogene. This CDR3 is built from 17 residues. The CDR3 DNA is TGTGCCAGCAGCAAAGGGGGTGCGGGGCGGCGCTCCTACGAGCAGTACTTC. Encoded protein: CASSKGGAGRRSYEQYF.

This chain uses TRBV6-6 with TRBJ1-2; perhaps TRBD1 as D (5 bases). Trimming took off 5 bases at V and 8 bases at J, with 18 bases between the two ends. CDR3 length: 14 amino acids. Germline CDR1 and CDR2: MNHNY and SVGAGI (reference sequence). The CDR3 protein is CASSPPPTEGGYTF. CDR3 coding DNA: TGTGCCAGCAGTCCTCCTCCGACAGAGGGGGGCTACACCTTC.

The V gene is TRBV4-2, the J gene TRBJ1-6; 7 bases line up with TRBD1. The V segment lost 5 bases and the J segment 8 bases; nucleotides outside the gene matches: 9. Germline V lookup: CDR1 LGHNA, CDR2 YNFKEQ. CDR3 size: 15 residues. The CDR3 loop is CASSAQQGLDSPLHF. The CDR3 nucleotides are TGTGCCAGCAGCGCCCAACAGGGGTTGGATTCACCCCTCCACTTT.

J is TRBJ2-7 and V is TRBV27; 8 bases fit TRBD1. Per germline, CDR1 MNHEY and CDR2 SMNVEV (reference sequence). After removal of 5 bases from V and 3 bases from J, the junction contained 15 bases not matched to a gene. CDR3 length: 17 residues. CDR3 in amino acids: CASSARTGPLRLYEQYF. The CDR3 coding sequence is TGTGCCAGCAGTGCCAGGACAGGGCCGCTGAGACTCTACGAGCAGTACTTC.

In this sample, this clone turned up once. The J gene is TRBJ2-7, the V gene TRBV9; TRBD2 matches 13 bases. With V trimmed by 4 bases and J by 2 bases, 9 bases remained unmatched. CDR3 length: 17 residues. Germline values: CDR1 SGDLS, CDR2 YYNGEE. The CDR3 loop is CASSPRLAGGPAYEQYF. CDR3 sequence (DNA): TGTGCCAGCAGCCCGAGACTAGCGGGGGGCCCAGCCTACGAGCAGTACTTC.

This chain connects TRBV10-1 to TRBJ1-3; no clear D. CDR1 WNHNN and CDR2 SYGVQD come from the germline V gene (reference sequence). This CDR3 has 12 residues. V was trimmed by 6 bases and J by 1 base, leaving 4 bases between them. The chain's CDR3 is CASRGSGNTIYF. The CDR3, as DNA: TGCGCCAGCAGGGGTTCTGGAAACACCATATATTTT.

The chain recombines TRBV11-2 with TRBJ2-3, with D perhaps being TRBD1 or TRBD2 (5 bases each). Per the germline V gene, CDR1 is SGHAT and CDR2 is FQNNGV. The CDR3 is 15 amino acids. Trimming shortened V by 5 bases and J by 4 bases, and 16 bases separated the two germline ends. This chain's CDR3 is CASSPVTGGPDTQYF. CDR3 nucleotides: TGTGCCAGCAGCCCTGTCACTGGGGGTCCAGATACGCAGTATTTT.

The J gene is TRBJ2-7, the V gene TRBV27, with D possibly TRBD2 on 7 matching bases. Germline assignment: CDR1 MNHEY and CDR2 SMNVEV (reference sequence). The CDR3 is made up of 15 amino acids. Trimming cost V 1 base and J 2 bases, with 12 bases left between them. In DNA, the CDR3 is TGTGCCAGCAGTTTATTCGGGGGGCGGACCTACGAGCAGTACTTC. It translates to CASSLFGGRTYEQYF.

The chain employs TRBV5-1 and TRBJ2-7; D gene unclear. Per germline, CDR1 SGHRS and CDR2 YFSETQ. The CDR3 runs 12 residues. Trimming pared 0 bases from V and 4 bases from J, leaving 5 bases between. CDR3 region: CASSLVEYEQYF. CDR3 coding DNA: TGCGCCAGCAGCTTGGTGGAGTACGAGCAGTACTTC.

CDR3 amino acids: CASSFRDSPYEQYF. Here the CDR3 DNA reads TGTGCCAGCAGTTTCCGGGACAGTCCCTACGAGCAGTACTTC. V usage is TRBV6-5 and J usage is TRBJ2-7; 7 nucleotides align to TRBD1. The ends lost 4 bases at V and 2 bases at J; junction bases unmatched: 5. Germline loops: CDR1 MNHEY, CDR2 SVGAGI. The CDR3 length is 14 residues.

The chain links TRBV6-1 to TRBJ1-2; TRBD1 is a possible D gene (5 bases). Trimming stripped 7 bases from V and 4 bases from J, with 16 bases between. Germline V gene sequence: CDR1 MNHNS, CDR2 SASEGT. This CDR3 has 14 amino acids. The CDR3: CASTVFGGGYGYTF. The DNA for the CDR3 is TGTGCCAGCACAGTTTTCGGGGGTGGCTATGGCTACACCTTC.

V usage is TRBV2 and J usage is TRBJ1-2; TRBD1 matches 9 bases. Unmatched junction bases numbered 8, after V lost 2 bases and J lost 4 bases. The CDR3 has 16 residues. CDR1 is SNHLY, CDR2 FYNNEI, per germline. CDR3 DNA: TGTGCCAGCAGTGAAAGGGGACAGGGAGCGGGCTATGGCTACACCTTC. It translates to CASSERGQGAGYGYTF.

This clone showed up just once. V and J are TRBV5-8 and TRBJ2-3, with D perhaps TRBD2 (6 bases). This CDR3 is built from 17 residues. CDR1 SGHTS and CDR2 YDEGEE come from the germline V gene. Trimming cost V 1 base and J 4 bases, with 19 bases left between them. Here the CDR3 DNA reads TGTGCCAGCAGCTTGAGGGCGGGACCATCCGGGGCAGATACGCAGTATTTT. Amino acid sequence: CASSLRAGPSGADTQYF.

V is TRBV29-1 and J is TRBJ2-7; the match to TRBD1 covers 11 bases. CDR3 length: 16 residues. Germline values: CDR1 SQVTM, CDR2 ANQGSEA. V was pared by 6 bases and J by 7 bases, with 17 bases of the junction left unmatched. This CDR3 is CSVIEGRDRGIWEQYF. The CDR3 coding sequence is TGCAGCGTGATCGAAGGCCGGGACAGGGGGATTTGGGAGCAGTACTTC.

The V call is TRBV7-3, the J call TRBJ2-5; 10 positions match TRBD2. Looked up from germline, CDR1 is SGHTA and CDR2 is FQGTGA. The CDR3 totals 16 residues. Germline trimming cut 6 bases from V and 0 bases from J; bases unmatched to any gene: 7. As DNA, the CDR3 is TGTGCCAGCAGTTTTAGCGGGAGGCTTAACCAAGAGACCCAGTACTTC. Protein sequence: CASSFSGRLNQETQYF.

This sequence joins TRBV27 and TRBJ2-1; the D is unclear. CDR1 is MNHEY and CDR2 is SMNVEV in the germline V gene (reference sequence). This CDR3 has 17 residues. V shed 0 bases and J shed 2 bases, with 14 bases lying between them. The CDR3: CASSLSTPFPPYNEQFF. The CDR3, as DNA: TGTGCCAGCAGTTTATCGACACCGTTCCCGCCCTACAATGAGCAGTTCTTC.

The V gene is TRBV20-1, the J gene TRBJ1-1, with no clear D. The CDR3 spans 11 residues. Trimming shortened V by 6 bases and J by 5 bases, and 10 bases separated the two germline ends. The germline V gene has CDR1 DFQATT and CDR2 SNEGSKA (reference sequence). CDR3 loop: CSADKETEAFF. The CDR3 DNA follows: TGCAGTGCCGATAAGGAGACTGAAGCTTTCTTT.